Listed below are T cell receptor beta chains from one sample, sequenced in a study of radiotherapy plus CTLA-4 blockade in lung cancer. The protocol was immunoSEQ multiplex PCR, while the TCRdb copy is restricted to in-frame clones and leaves out a portion. The data hold around 90,000 clones, with 80% to 90% observed a single time. Sequencing was performed on peripheral blood, taken from a patient treated with radiotherapy plus ipilimumab. These TCRs come from a human donor with non-small cell lung cancer who had stable disease on radiotherapy plus ipilimumab. CDR3s include the opening cysteine and the closing phenylalanine or tryptophan. D genes are given only for firm matches. Clone size is not always given. Where it is, it says once, few, many or a class for expanded clones.

abundance: once
v_gene: TRBV6-5
d_gene: .
j_gene: TRBJ1-1
CDR3nt: TGTGCCAGCAGCACATTCCGGACCAACACTGAAGCTTTCTTT
CDR3aa: CASSTFRTNTEAFF

abundance: .
v_gene: TRBV15
d_gene: .
j_gene: TRBJ1-1
CDR3nt: TGTGCCACCAGCTGGGGGCTTTTGAACACTGAAGCTTTCTTT
CDR3aa: CATSWGLLNTEAFF

abundance: once
v_gene: TRBV18
d_gene: TRBD1
j_gene: TRBJ1-6
CDR3nt: TGTGCCAGCGCCCGGGACAGAGATAATTCACCCCTCCACTTT
CDR3aa: CASARDRDNSPLHF

abundance: .
v_gene: TRBV19
d_gene: .
j_gene: TRBJ2-7
CDR3nt: TGTGCCAGTAGTACAACGGGGCAGTCTGGACACGAGCAGTACTTC
CDR3aa: CASSTTGQSGHEQYF

abundance: .
v_gene: TRBV6-1
d_gene: TRBD1
j_gene: TRBJ2-7
CDR3nt: TGTGCCAGCACCCGTCCCGGACAGGGGGCAGGGGAGCAGTACTTC
CDR3aa: CASTRPGQGAGEQYF

abundance: few
v_gene: TRBV7-9
d_gene: TRBD1
j_gene: TRBJ1-4
CDR3nt: TGTGCCAGCAGCTTGGGACAGCGGAATGAAAAACTGTTTTTT
CDR3aa: CASSLGQRNEKLFF

abundance: .
v_gene: TRBV6-1
d_gene: TRBD2
j_gene: TRBJ2-5
CDR3nt: TGTGCCAGCAGTCCTCTAGCGGGGTCTCAAGAGACCCAGTACTTC
CDR3aa: CASSPLAGSQETQYF

abundance: .
v_gene: TRBV28
d_gene: TRBD1
j_gene: TRBJ1-1
CDR3nt: TGTGCCAGCAGGTTGACAGGGAGGAACACTGAAGCTTTCTTT
CDR3aa: CASRLTGRNTEAFF

abundance: .
v_gene: TRBV10-3
d_gene: .
j_gene: TRBJ1-1
CDR3nt: TGTGCCATCCCGACGGAGAACACTGAAGCTTTCTTT
CDR3aa: CAIPTENTEAFF

abundance: .
v_gene: TRBV4-1
d_gene: .
j_gene: TRBJ2-7
CDR3nt: TGCGCCAGCAGCCAAGAGGTCAATACGGACGAGCAGTACTTC
CDR3aa: CASSQEVNTDEQYF

abundance: .
v_gene: TRBV14
d_gene: .
j_gene: TRBJ1-5
CDR3nt: TGTGCCAGCAGCAAGGACTTTAATCAGCCCCAGCATTTT
CDR3aa: CASSKDFNQPQHF

abundance: .
v_gene: TRBV19
d_gene: TRBD2
j_gene: TRBJ2-3
CDR3nt: TGTGCCAGTAGTATAGGTTCAGCGGGATTCGGGGGTACGCAGTATTTT
CDR3aa: CASSIGSAGFGGTQYF

abundance: .
v_gene: TRBV6-5
d_gene: .
j_gene: TRBJ1-6
CDR3nt: TGTGCCAGCAGGGTAGGGCTTTCACCCCTCCACTTT
CDR3aa: CASRVGLSPLHF

abundance: .
v_gene: TRBV6-1
d_gene: .
j_gene: TRBJ2-7
CDR3nt: TGTGCCAGCATCCCTACTGGGGACTCCTACGAGCAGTACTTC
CDR3aa: CASIPTGDSYEQYF

abundance: .
v_gene: TRBV30
d_gene: .
j_gene: TRBJ1-5
CDR3nt: TGTGCCTGGAGCGCGGGGTCAAGCAATCAGCCCCAGCATTTT
CDR3aa: CAWSAGSSNQPQHF

abundance: .
v_gene: TRBV5-1
d_gene: .
j_gene: TRBJ1-1
CDR3nt: TGCGCCAGCAGCTCCCGGGAGGGTATGTGGAACACTGAAGCTTTCTTT
CDR3aa: CASSSREGMWNTEAFF

abundance: .
v_gene: TRBV2
d_gene: TRBD1
j_gene: TRBJ2-6
CDR3nt: TGTGCCAGCAGTATGACAGGACAGGGGAAGAATTTTGGGGCCAACGTCCTGACTTTC
CDR3aa: CASSMTGQGKNFGANVLTF

abundance: .
v_gene: TRBV7-2
d_gene: TRBD2
j_gene: TRBJ2-3
CDR3nt: TGTGCCAGCATGCGCCTAGCGGGGGGCACAGATACGCAGTATTTT
CDR3aa: CASMRLAGGTDTQYF

abundance: .
v_gene: TRBV28
d_gene: TRBD2
j_gene: TRBJ2-5
CDR3nt: TGTGCCAGCAGTTTCGAAGGCGGGGGGGAAGAGACCCAGTACTTC
CDR3aa: CASSFEGGGEETQYF

abundance: .
v_gene: TRBV18
d_gene: .
j_gene: TRBJ1-1
CDR3nt: TGTGCCAGCTCATCCCAGGGGTTGGACACTGAAGCTTTCTTT
CDR3aa: CASSSQGLDTEAFF

abundance: .
v_gene: TRBV7-6
d_gene: .
j_gene: TRBJ1-3
CDR3nt: TGTGCCAGCAGCCCCACCGTCGACAAACCTGGAAACACCATATATTTT
CDR3aa: CASSPTVDKPGNTIYF

abundance: .
v_gene: TRBV15
d_gene: TRBD1
j_gene: TRBJ2-3
CDR3nt: TGTGCCACCAGCAGCCGACAGGGGTGGGAGGATACGCAGTATTTT
CDR3aa: CATSSRQGWEDTQYF

abundance: once
v_gene: TRBV6-1
d_gene: TRBD1
j_gene: TRBJ2-7
CDR3nt: TGTGCCAGCAGTGTGGACAGGGTCTCCTACGAGCAGTACTTC
CDR3aa: CASSVDRVSYEQYF

abundance: .
v_gene: TRBV25-1
d_gene: .
j_gene: TRBJ1-2
CDR3nt: TGTGCCAGCAGTCTCGCAGGCCACTATGGCTACACCTTC
CDR3aa: CASSLAGHYGYTF

abundance: .
v_gene: TRBV6-5
d_gene: .
j_gene: TRBJ1-6
CDR3nt: TGTGCCAGCAGCTACTCGGGACGGGAGAATTCACCCCTCCACTTT
CDR3aa: CASSYSGRENSPLHF

abundance: .
v_gene: TRBV30
d_gene: .
j_gene: TRBJ1-6
CDR3nt: TGTGCCTGGAGTGGGGTGACAGTTCGGATGAATTCACCCCTCCACTTT
CDR3aa: CAWSGVTVRMNSPLHF

abundance: few
v_gene: TRBV5-1
d_gene: .
j_gene: TRBJ2-7
CDR3nt: TGCGCCAGCAGCTGGGACTCTGTCTCCTACGAGCAGTACTTC
CDR3aa: CASSWDSVSYEQYF

abundance: .
v_gene: TRBV2
d_gene: .
j_gene: TRBJ2-2
CDR3nt: TGTGCCAGCCAAAGAGTGAACACCGGGGAGCTGTTTTTT
CDR3aa: CASQRVNTGELFF

abundance: .
v_gene: TRBV9
d_gene: .
j_gene: TRBJ2-1
CDR3nt: TGTGCCAGCCGGAGGGGCCCAATAGGTGAGCAGTTCTTC
CDR3aa: CASRRGPIGEQFF

abundance: .
v_gene: TRBV11-2
d_gene: .
j_gene: TRBJ2-5
CDR3nt: TGTGCCAGCAGCTCGGACTACCAAGAGACCCAGTACTTC
CDR3aa: CASSSDYQETQYF

abundance: once
v_gene: TRBV7-8
d_gene: .
j_gene: TRBJ2-1
CDR3nt: TGTGCCAGCAGCCAAAGACTAAACAATGAGCAGTTCTTC
CDR3aa: CASSQRLNNEQFF

abundance: .
v_gene: TRBV18
d_gene: .
j_gene: TRBJ1-2
CDR3nt: TGTGCCAGCTCACCTACAGGCGCGGAGAACTATGGCTACACCTTC
CDR3aa: CASSPTGAENYGYTF

abundance: once
v_gene: TRBV28
d_gene: TRBD2
j_gene: TRBJ2-3
CDR3nt: TGTGCCAGCAGTGGACCCCGGAGCGGGGTGAGCACAGATACGCAGTATTTT
CDR3aa: CASSGPRSGVSTDTQYF

abundance: .
v_gene: TRBV7-7
d_gene: .
j_gene: TRBJ2-1
CDR3nt: TGTGCTAGCAGCTTATTTCTCGTGGGGCCCTACAATGAGCAGTTCTTC
CDR3aa: CASSLFLVGPYNEQFF

abundance: .
v_gene: TRBV30
d_gene: TRBD1
j_gene: TRBJ1-1
CDR3nt: TGTGCCTGGACGAAAGCAGGGGGGAACACTGAAGCTTTCTTT
CDR3aa: CAWTKAGGNTEAFF

abundance: .
v_gene: TRBV7-3
d_gene: .
j_gene: TRBJ1-6
CDR3nt: TGTGCCAGCCAGGGGAGGGAGAATTCACCCCTCCACTTT
CDR3aa: CASQGRENSPLHF

abundance: few
v_gene: TRBV4-1
d_gene: .
j_gene: TRBJ1-6
CDR3nt: TGCGCCAGCAGCCAAGATCCCCCCCTTTCACCCCTCCACTTT
CDR3aa: CASSQDPPLSPLHF

abundance: .
v_gene: TRBV6-4
d_gene: .
j_gene: TRBJ2-2
CDR3nt: TGTGCCAGCAGTCCATCCTATAACACCGGGGAGCTGTTTTTT
CDR3aa: CASSPSYNTGELFF

abundance: .
v_gene: TRBV5-1
d_gene: TRBD2
j_gene: TRBJ2-3
CDR3nt: TGCGCCAGCAGCGGCGGGACTAGCGGGGGATCTACGCAGTATTTT
CDR3aa: CASSGGTSGGSTQYF

abundance: .
v_gene: TRBV7-3
d_gene: .
j_gene: TRBJ2-3
CDR3nt: TGTGCCAGCAGCTTAAGGGGTTTTGCGAATACGCAGTATTTT
CDR3aa: CASSLRGFANTQYF

abundance: .
v_gene: TRBV7-8
d_gene: .
j_gene: TRBJ2-2
CDR3nt: TGTGCCAGCAGCTCGAACACCGGGGAGCTGTTTTTT
CDR3aa: CASSSNTGELFF

abundance: once
v_gene: TRBV28
d_gene: .
j_gene: TRBJ1-1
CDR3nt: TGTGCCAGCAGTTTAAGGTACCATGAAGCTTTCTTT
CDR3aa: CASSLRYHEAFF

abundance: once
v_gene: TRBV28
d_gene: .
j_gene: TRBJ1-1
CDR3nt: TGTACCAGCAACGGCAGAATGAACACTGAAGCTTTCTTT
CDR3aa: CTSNGRMNTEAFF

abundance: .
v_gene: TRBV7-8
d_gene: TRBD2
j_gene: TRBJ2-3
CDR3nt: TGTGCCAGCAGCTTATCGGCCCTAGCGGGAGACACAGATACGCAGTATTTT
CDR3aa: CASSLSALAGDTDTQYF

abundance: .
v_gene: TRBV5-5
d_gene: .
j_gene: TRBJ2-7
CDR3nt: TGTGCCAGCAGTCCCGCCTACGAGCAGTACTTC
CDR3aa: CASSPAYEQYF

abundance: .
v_gene: TRBV5-6
d_gene: .
j_gene: TRBJ1-6
CDR3nt: TGTGCCAGCAGCTTTATTGGGGAGGGTTCACCCCTCCACTTT
CDR3aa: CASSFIGEGSPLHF

abundance: .
v_gene: TRBV15
d_gene: .
j_gene: TRBJ1-4
CDR3nt: TGTGCCACCAGCCCCCACCCGGGTAATGAAAAACTGTTTTTT
CDR3aa: CATSPHPGNEKLFF

abundance: .
v_gene: TRBV4-2
d_gene: .
j_gene: TRBJ2-4
CDR3nt: TGTGCCAGCAGCCAAGATAGGGGGGCCGGAAACATTCAGTACTTC
CDR3aa: CASSQDRGAGNIQYF

abundance: .
v_gene: TRBV18
d_gene: .
j_gene: TRBJ1-1
CDR3nt: TGTGCCAGCTCACCTAACACAGGCGCTGAAGCTTTCTTT
CDR3aa: CASSPNTGAEAFF

abundance: .
v_gene: TRBV5-8
d_gene: TRBD1
j_gene: TRBJ1-2
CDR3nt: TGTGCCAGCAGCTTGGCCCGGGACAGGGGGCCCTATGGCTACACCTTC
CDR3aa: CASSLARDRGPYGYTF

abundance: .
v_gene: TRBV5-1
d_gene: .
j_gene: TRBJ2-5
CDR3nt: TGCGCCAGCAGCTCGGAGTGGCGAGAGACCCAGTACTTC
CDR3aa: CASSSEWRETQYF